Sequencing of this T cell receptor beta chain was carried out in a study of identifying expanded T cells in peripheral blood. Study conclusions and caveats: Technical replicates showed approximately 1.2 changed clones; around 2 weeks about 16; four weeks 19. Approximately 2-week clone count variance significantly increased as total template count grew.

The CDR3 loop spans 13 amino acids. The germline V and J ends were trimmed by 2 bases and 2 bases, with 6 bases remaining between them. From germline, CDR1 is SGHTA and CDR2 FQGNSA. Generated by immunoSEQ multiplex PCR, the TCRdb table keeps only in-frame clones and is missing some. The repertoire consists of about 80,000 clones, with roughly 84% occurring once and the leading ten covering 15% to 20%. In this sample, this clone turned up a few times. The antigen remains unidentified. The chain links TRBV7-2 to TRBJ1-1; no definite D call. Sequenced sample: blood. This clonotype was sampled from a person aged 18 to 75 in good health. The CDR3 here is CASSLIGNTEAFF. The CDR3 region has the DNA TGTGCCAGCAGCTTAATCGGAAACACTGAAGCTTTCTTT.